This T cell receptor (beta chain) was identified during a study of cytomegalovirus exposure and HLA in healthy donors. A remark on this clone: The antigen is undetermined.

PCR involved 60 Vbeta and 13 Jbeta primers. Libraries were prepared by immunoSEQ multiplex PCR; TCRdb keeps only in-frame clonotypes and omits some of them. The data contain some 100,000 clones, 80% to 90% of them seen just once; the ten biggest clones take up 1.2%. V dropped 6 bases and J dropped 0 bases, with 12 bases sitting between them. CDR1 and CDR2 (germline): MNHNS, SASEGT. The CDR3 length is 14 residues. Points from the study as a whole: CMV serostatus stood as the only immune exposure information on hand.

Source material: PBMCs. This chain links TRBV6-1 with TRBJ2-7; tentatively, D is TRBD2 (5 bases). This receptor was obtained from a woman between 18 and 29 years old in good health and CMV-seronegative. CDR3 amino acids: CASSRTGSSYEQYF. The CDR3 DNA reads as TGTGCCAGCAGCCGGACGGGAAGCTCCTACGAGCAGTACTTC.